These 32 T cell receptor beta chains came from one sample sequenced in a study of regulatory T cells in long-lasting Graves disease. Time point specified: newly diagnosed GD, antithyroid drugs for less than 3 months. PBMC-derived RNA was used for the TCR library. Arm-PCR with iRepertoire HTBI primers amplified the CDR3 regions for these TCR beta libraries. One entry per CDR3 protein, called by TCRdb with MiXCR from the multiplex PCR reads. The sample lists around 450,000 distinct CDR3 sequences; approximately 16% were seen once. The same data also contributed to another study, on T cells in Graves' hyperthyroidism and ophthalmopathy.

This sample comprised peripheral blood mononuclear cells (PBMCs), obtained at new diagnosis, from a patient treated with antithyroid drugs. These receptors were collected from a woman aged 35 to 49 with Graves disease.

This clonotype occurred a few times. This CDR3 is CSARETSGKNIQYF. The CDR3 bases are TGCAGTGCTAGAGAGACTAGCGGGAAAAACATTCAGTACTTC. The V and J genes are TRBV20-1 and TRBJ2-4; 10 bases are a match to TRBD2. With 0 bases clipped from V and 4 bases from J, the junction kept 0 bases outside the gene matches. The CDR3 sequence is 14 residues long. Germline V gives CDR1 DFQATT, CDR2 SNEGSKA (reference sequence).

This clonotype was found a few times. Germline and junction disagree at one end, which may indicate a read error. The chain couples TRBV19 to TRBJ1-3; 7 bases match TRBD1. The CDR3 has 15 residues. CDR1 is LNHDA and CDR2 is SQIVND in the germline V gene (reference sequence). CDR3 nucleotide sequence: TGTACCAGTAGCCCGCCGACAGGGTCTGGAAACACCATATATTTT. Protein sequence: CTSSPPTGSGNTIYF. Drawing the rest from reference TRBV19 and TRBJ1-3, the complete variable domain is DGGITQSPKYLFRKEGQNVTLSCEQNLNHDAMYWYRQDPGQGLRLIYYSQIVNDFQKGDIAEGYSVSREKKESFPLTVTSAQKNPTAFYLCTSSPPTGSGNTIYFGEGSWLTVV.

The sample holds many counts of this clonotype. The CDR3 sequence: CSASRQGDDEQYF. The CDR3, as DNA: TGCAGTGCTAGTAGACAGGGGGACGACGAGCAGTACTTC. The gene calls are TRBV20-1 and TRBJ2-7; 9 nucleotides align to TRBD1. After removal of 3 bases from V and 5 bases from J, the junction contained 5 bases not matched to a gene. This CDR3 is built from 13 residues. CDR1 DFQATT and CDR2 SNEGSKA come from the germline V gene (reference sequence).

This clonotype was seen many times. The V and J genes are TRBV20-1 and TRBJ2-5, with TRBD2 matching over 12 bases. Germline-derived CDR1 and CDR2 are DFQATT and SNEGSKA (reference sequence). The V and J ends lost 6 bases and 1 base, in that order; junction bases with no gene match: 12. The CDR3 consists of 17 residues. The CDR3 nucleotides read TGCAGTGCGAGGGAGCTAGCGGGAGGGAGAGTCCAAGAGACCCAGTACTTC. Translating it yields CSARELAGGRVQETQYF.

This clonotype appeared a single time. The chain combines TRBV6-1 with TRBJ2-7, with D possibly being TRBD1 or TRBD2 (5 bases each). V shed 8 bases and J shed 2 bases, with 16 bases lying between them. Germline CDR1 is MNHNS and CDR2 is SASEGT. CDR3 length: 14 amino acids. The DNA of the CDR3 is TGTGCCAGCCACGACGAGACGGGGCCCTACGAGCAGTACTTC. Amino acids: CASHDETGPYEQYF.

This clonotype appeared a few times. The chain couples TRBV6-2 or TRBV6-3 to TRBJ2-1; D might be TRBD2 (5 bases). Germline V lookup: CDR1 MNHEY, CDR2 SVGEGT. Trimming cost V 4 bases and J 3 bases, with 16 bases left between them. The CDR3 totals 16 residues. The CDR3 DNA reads TGTGCCAGCAGTTCCCCTGCGGACTCGGTCTACAATGAGCAGTTCTTC. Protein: CASSSPADSVYNEQFF.

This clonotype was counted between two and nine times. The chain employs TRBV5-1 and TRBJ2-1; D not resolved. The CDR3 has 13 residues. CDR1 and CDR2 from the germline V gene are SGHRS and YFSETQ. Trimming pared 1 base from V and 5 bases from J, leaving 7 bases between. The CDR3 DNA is TGCGCCAGCAGCTTGAGGTGGAACAATGAGCAGTTCTTC. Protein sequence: CASSLRWNNEQFF.

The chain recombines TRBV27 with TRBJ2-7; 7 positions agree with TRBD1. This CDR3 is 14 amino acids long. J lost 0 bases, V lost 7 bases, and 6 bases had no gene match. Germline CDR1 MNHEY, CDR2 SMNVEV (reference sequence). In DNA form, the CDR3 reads TGTGCCAGCAAAGTTTGGGACAGCTCCTACGAGCAGTACTTC. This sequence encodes CASKVWDSSYEQYF.

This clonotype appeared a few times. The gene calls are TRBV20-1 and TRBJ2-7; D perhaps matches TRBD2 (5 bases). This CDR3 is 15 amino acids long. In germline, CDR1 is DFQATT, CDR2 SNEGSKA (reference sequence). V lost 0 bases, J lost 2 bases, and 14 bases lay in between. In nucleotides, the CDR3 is TGCAGTGCTAGAGATAGAGAGGGCCCACCCTACGAGCAGTACTTC. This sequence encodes CSARDREGPPYEQYF.

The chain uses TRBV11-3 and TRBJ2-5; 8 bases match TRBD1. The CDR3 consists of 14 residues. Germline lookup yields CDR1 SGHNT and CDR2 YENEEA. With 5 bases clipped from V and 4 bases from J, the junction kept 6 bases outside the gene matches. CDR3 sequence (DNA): TGTGCCAGCAGCAACGACAGGGGCGGAGAGACCCAGTACTTC. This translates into CASSNDRGGETQYF.

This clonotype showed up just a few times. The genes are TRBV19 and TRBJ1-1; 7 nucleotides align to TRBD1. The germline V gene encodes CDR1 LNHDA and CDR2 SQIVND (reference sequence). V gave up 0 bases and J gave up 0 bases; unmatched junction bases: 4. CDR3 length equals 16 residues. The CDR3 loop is CASSIDEGALNTEAFF. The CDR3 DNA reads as TGTGCCAGTAGTATAGATGAGGGGGCCTTGAACACTGAAGCTTTCTTT.

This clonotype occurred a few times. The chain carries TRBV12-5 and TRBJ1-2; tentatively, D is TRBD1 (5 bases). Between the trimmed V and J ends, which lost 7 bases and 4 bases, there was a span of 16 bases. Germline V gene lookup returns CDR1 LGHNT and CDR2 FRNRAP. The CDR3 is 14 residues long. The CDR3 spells CASARYGAGYGYTF. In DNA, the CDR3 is TGTGCTAGTGCCCGATACGGGGCCGGCTATGGCTACACCTTC. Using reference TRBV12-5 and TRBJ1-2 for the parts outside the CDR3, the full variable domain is DARVTQTPRHKVTEMGQEVTMRCQPILGHNTVFWYRQTMMQGLELLAYFRNRAPLDDSGMPKDRFSAEMPDATLATLKIQPSEPRDSAVYFCASARYGAGYGYTFGSGTRLTVV.

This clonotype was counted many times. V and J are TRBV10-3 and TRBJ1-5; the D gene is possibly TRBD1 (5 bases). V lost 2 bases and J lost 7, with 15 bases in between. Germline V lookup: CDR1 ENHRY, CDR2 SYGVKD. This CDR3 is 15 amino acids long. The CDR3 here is CAISEVWAGNQPQHF. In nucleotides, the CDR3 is TGTGCCATCAGTGAGGTTTGGGCAGGGAACCAGCCCCAGCATTTT.

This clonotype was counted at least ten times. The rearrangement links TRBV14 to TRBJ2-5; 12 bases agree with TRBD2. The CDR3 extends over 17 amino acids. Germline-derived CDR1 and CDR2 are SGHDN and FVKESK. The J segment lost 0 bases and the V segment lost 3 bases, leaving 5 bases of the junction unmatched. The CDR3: CASSQGLAGLYQETQYF. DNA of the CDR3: TGTGCCAGCAGCCAGGGACTAGCGGGCCTTTACCAAGAGACCCAGTACTTC.

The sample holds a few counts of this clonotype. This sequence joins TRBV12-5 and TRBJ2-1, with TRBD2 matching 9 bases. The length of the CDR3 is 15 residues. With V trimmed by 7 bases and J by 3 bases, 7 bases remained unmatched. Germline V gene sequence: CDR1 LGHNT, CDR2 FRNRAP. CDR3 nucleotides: TGTGCTAGTGACCCACTAGCGGGTGGCTACAATGAGCAGTTCTTC. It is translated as CASDPLAGGYNEQFF.

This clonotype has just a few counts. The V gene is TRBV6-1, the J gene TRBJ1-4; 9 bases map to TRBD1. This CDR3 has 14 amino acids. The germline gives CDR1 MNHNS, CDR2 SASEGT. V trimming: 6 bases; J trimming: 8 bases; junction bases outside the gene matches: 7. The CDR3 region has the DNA TGTGCCAGCAGCACCCGACAGGGGGGAGAAAAACTGTTTTTT. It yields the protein CASSTRQGGEKLFF.

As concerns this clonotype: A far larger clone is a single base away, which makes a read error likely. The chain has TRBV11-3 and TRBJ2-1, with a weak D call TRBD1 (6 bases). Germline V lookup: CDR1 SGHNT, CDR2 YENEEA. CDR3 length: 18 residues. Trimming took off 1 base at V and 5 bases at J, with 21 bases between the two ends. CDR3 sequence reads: CASSLGGVGRGSHNEQFF. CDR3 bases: TGTGCCAGCAGCTTAGGGGGCGTGGGTAGGGGGAGCCACAATGAGCAGTTCTTC. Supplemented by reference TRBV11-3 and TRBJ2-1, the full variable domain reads EAGVVQSPRYKIIEKKQPVAFWCNPISGHNTLYWYLQNLGQGPELLIRYENEEAVDDSQLPKDRFSAERLKGVDSTLKIQPAELGDSAVYLCASSLGGVGRGSHNEQFFGPGTRLTVL.

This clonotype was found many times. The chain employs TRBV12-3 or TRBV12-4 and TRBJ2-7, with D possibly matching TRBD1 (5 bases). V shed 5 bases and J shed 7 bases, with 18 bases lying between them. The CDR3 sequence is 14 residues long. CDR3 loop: CASSPADRPAEQYF. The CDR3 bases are TGTGCCAGCAGTCCAGCTGACAGACCCGCTGAGCAGTACTTC.

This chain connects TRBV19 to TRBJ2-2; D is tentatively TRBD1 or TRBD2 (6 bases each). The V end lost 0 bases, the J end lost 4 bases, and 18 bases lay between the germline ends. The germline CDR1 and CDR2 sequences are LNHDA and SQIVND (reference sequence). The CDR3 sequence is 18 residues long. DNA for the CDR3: TGTGCCAGTAGTATAGATCGGAGGGGGGAGAGAGGCACCGGGGAGCTGTTTTTT. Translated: CASSIDRRGERGTGELFF.

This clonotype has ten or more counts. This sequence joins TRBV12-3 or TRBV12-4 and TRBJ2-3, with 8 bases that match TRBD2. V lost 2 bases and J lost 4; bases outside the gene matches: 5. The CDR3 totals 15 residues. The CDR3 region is CASSLLAGGPDTQYF. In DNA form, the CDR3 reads TGTGCCAGCAGTTTATTGGCGGGAGGCCCAGATACGCAGTATTTT.

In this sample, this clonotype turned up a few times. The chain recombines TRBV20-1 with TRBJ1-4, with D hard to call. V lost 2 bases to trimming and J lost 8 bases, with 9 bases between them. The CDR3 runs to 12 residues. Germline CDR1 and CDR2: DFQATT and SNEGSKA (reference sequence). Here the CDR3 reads CSARWLGEKLFF. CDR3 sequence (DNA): TGCAGTGCTAGATGGTTGGGGGAAAAACTGTTTTTT.

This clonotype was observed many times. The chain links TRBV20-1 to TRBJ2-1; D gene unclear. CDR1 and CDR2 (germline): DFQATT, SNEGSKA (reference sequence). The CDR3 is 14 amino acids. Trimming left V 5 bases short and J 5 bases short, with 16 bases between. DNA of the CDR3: TGCAGTGCTCACGGACGCCTCCTCGACAATGAGCAGTTCTTC. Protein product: CSAHGRLLDNEQFF.

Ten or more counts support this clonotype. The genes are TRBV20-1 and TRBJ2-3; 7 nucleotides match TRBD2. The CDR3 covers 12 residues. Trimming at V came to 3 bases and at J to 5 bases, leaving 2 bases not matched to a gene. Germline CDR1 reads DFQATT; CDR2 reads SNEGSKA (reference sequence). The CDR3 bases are TGCAGTGCTAGCCGGGGGGTAGATACGCAGTATTTT. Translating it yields CSASRGVDTQYF.

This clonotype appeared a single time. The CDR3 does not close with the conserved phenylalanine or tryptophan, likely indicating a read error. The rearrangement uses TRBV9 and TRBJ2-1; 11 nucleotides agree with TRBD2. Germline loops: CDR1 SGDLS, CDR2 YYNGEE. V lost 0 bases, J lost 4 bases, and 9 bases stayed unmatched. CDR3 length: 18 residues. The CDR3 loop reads CASSVAPTTSGRYNEQFL. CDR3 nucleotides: TGTGCCAGCAGCGTAGCCCCCACAACTAGCGGGAGATACAATGAGCAGTTCTTG.

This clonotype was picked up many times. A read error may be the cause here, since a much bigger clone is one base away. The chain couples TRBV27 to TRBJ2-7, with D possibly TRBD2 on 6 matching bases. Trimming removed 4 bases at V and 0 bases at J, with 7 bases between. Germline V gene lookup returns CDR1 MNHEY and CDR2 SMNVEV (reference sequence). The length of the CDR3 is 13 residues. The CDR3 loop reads CASSWGDSYEQYF. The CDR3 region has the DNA TGTGCCAGCAGTTGGGGGGACTCCTACGAGCAGTACTTC.

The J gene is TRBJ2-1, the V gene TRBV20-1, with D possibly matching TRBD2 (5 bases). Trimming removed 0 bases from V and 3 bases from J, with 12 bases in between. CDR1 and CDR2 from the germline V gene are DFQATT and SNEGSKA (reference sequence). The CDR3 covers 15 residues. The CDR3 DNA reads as TGCAGTGCTAGAGACCCCCGAGGGCTCTACAATGAGCAGTTCTTC. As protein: CSARDPRGLYNEQFF.

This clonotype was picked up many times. The CDR3 loop is CSVEGGIRVPEQFF. In nucleotides, the CDR3 is TGCAGCGTTGAAGGGGGAATTCGCGTCCCTGAGCAGTTCTTC. The chain has TRBV29-1 and TRBJ2-1; D gene ambiguous. Germline V gene data show CDR1 as SQVTM and CDR2 as ANQGSEA. V dropped 1 base and J dropped 9 bases, with 16 bases sitting between them. The CDR3 has 14 residues.

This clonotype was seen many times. DNA of the CDR3: TGTGCCAGTAGTACCGGGGAGACCCAGTACTTC. This gives the protein CASSTGETQYF. The chain links TRBV19 to TRBJ2-5, with D unresolved. Trimming took 4 bases from V and 5 from J, leaving 5 bases between them. The germline CDR1 and CDR2 sequences are LNHDA and SQIVND (reference sequence). The CDR3 extends over 11 amino acids.

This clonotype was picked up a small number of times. DNA for the CDR3: TGCGCCAGCAGCCAAACGGTAGGGCCGGCCAAAAACATTCAGTACTTC. Its translation: CASSQTVGPAKNIQYF. The chain uses TRBV4-1 and TRBJ2-4; D gene unclear. From germline, CDR1 is MGHRA and CDR2 YSYEKL. This CDR3 has 16 residues. Between the trimmed V and J ends, which lost 2 bases and 1 base, there was a span of 12 bases.

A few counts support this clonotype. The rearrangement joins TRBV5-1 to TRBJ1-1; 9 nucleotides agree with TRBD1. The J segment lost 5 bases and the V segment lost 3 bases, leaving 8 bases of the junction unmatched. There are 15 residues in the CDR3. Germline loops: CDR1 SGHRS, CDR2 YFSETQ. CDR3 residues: CASSYVRTGVTEAFF. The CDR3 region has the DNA TGCGCCAGCAGCTACGTCAGGACAGGGGTTACTGAAGCTTTCTTT.

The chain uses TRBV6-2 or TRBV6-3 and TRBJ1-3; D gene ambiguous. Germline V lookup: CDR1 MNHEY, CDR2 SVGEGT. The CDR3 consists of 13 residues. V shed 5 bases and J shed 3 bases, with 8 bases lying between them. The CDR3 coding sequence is TGTGCCAGCAGTGAAGTGAGTGGAAACACCATATATTTT. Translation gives CASSEVSGNTIYF.

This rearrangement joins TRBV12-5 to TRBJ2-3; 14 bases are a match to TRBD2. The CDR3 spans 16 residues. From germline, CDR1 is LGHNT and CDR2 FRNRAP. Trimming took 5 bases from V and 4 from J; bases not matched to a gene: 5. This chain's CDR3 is CASGMGLAGEADTQYF. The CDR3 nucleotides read TGTGCTAGTGGTATGGGACTAGCGGGAGAGGCAGATACGCAGTATTTT.